The 27 T cell receptor beta chains reported below all come from one sample, sequenced in a study of blood T cell repertoires in COVID-19. Using immunoSEQ multiplex PCR, the repertoire was profiled, and TCRdb retains in-frame clones only, with some absent. The sample lists around 220,000 clones, 88% occurring once. Sequences were obtained from peripheral blood. These receptors were collected from a man aged 18 to 30 with active or convalescent COVID-19.

The J gene is TRBJ2-2, the V gene TRBV18; D ambiguous. This CDR3 spans 14 amino acids. The V end lost 3 bases, the J end lost 9 bases, and 14 bases lay between the germline ends. Germline V CDR1 and CDR2: KGHSH, LQKENI. The CDR3 spells CASSPSVIPRELFF. Here the CDR3 DNA reads TGTGCCAGCTCACCCTCGGTGATCCCCCGGGAGCTGTTTTTT.

The CDR3 loop reads CASTGGGYNEQFF. The DNA for the CDR3 is TGCGCCAGCACCGGAGGTGGCTACAATGAGCAGTTCTTC. V usage is TRBV5-1 and J usage is TRBJ2-1; a possible D gene is TRBD2 (5 bases). Germline CDR1 and CDR2: SGHRS and YFSETQ. V shed 6 bases and J shed 3 bases, with 10 bases lying between them. The CDR3 has 13 amino acids.

This clone has just one count. This chain uses TRBV30 with TRBJ2-4; D is perhaps TRBD2 (6 bases). The CDR3 spans 12 residues. Germline V gene data show CDR1 as GTSNPN and CDR2 as SVGIG (reference sequence). V lost 2 bases and J lost 9, with 11 bases in between. The chain's CDR3 is CAWSRRAGIQYF. The CDR3 nucleotides read TGTGCCTGGAGTAGGAGGGCCGGCATTCAGTACTTC.

The CDR3 DNA reads TGTGCCAGCAGCAAGCGAGGGACTAGCGGAACAGATACGCAGTATTTT. This sequence encodes CASSKRGTSGTDTQYF. The V call is TRBV4-2, the J call TRBJ2-3, with TRBD2 matching 11 bases. V trimming: 5 bases; J trimming: 3 bases; junction bases outside the gene matches: 7. The CDR3 spans 16 residues. Germline-derived CDR1 and CDR2 are LGHNA and YNFKEQ.

V gene TRBV6-5 combines with J gene TRBJ2-3; no definite D call. Trimming pared 7 bases from V and 0 bases from J, leaving 14 bases between. The germline CDR1 and CDR2 sequences are MNHEY and SVGAGI. CDR3 length: 15 amino acids. The CDR3 is CASKRRPASTDTQYF. The CDR3 nucleotides read TGTGCCAGCAAGCGACGGCCGGCTAGCACAGATACGCAGTATTTT.

This chain joins TRBV16 and TRBJ1-5; D unclear. In germline, CDR1 is KGHSY, CDR2 FQNENV. CDR3 length: 19 amino acids. Trimming stripped 1 base from V and 0 bases from J, with 19 bases between. For the CDR3, the DNA is TGTGCCAGCAGCCAATTAGCTACAGCGGGAGATAATAGCAATCAGCCCCAGCATTTT. Translated, it gives CASSQLATAGDNSNQPQHF.

The genes are TRBV10-2 and TRBJ1-2, with TRBD1 as a possible D gene (6 bases). The ends were cut back, 4 bases at V and 4 bases at J, with 10 bases in the middle. The CDR3 runs to 13 residues. Germline V gene sequence: CDR1 WSHSY, CDR2 SAAADI. The chain's CDR3 is CASSATDSYGYTF. The CDR3 DNA sequence: TGCGCCAGCAGTGCAACGGACAGCTATGGCTACACCTTC.

The V gene is TRBV6-1, the J gene TRBJ1-6; D uncertain. The length of the CDR3 is 15 residues. Trimming took off 2 bases at V and 7 bases at J, with 12 bases between the two ends. Germline V gene data show CDR1 as MNHNS and CDR2 as SASEGT. The DNA for the CDR3 is TGTGCCAGCAGTGAACTGGGCAGCACGAATTCACCCCTCCACTTT. Residues: CASSELGSTNSPLHF.

The V call is TRBV28, the J call TRBJ2-7, with a tentative D call TRBD2 (5 bases). Per germline, CDR1 MDHEN and CDR2 SYDVKM. CDR3 length: 16 residues. Trimming left V 3 bases short and J 3 bases short, with 18 bases between. The CDR3 spells CASSFEAGRINYEQYF. Here the CDR3 DNA reads TGTGCCAGCAGTTTCGAGGCGGGTAGAATAAACTACGAGCAGTACTTC.

The V gene is TRBV5-6, the J gene TRBJ1-1; TRBD1 aligns across 11 bases. The CDR3 extends over 16 amino acids. V was pared by 2 bases and J by 1 base, with 4 bases of the junction left unmatched. Germline V gene sequence: CDR1 SGHDT, CDR2 YYEEEE. The CDR3 loop reads CASSFGTGGRNTEAFF. The CDR3 region has the DNA TGTGCCAGCAGCTTTGGGACAGGGGGTAGGAACACTGAAGCTTTCTTT.

The chain is built from TRBV30 and TRBJ2-1; TRBD2 might be the D (6 bases). V was clipped by 2 bases and J by 7 bases, with 15 bases between them. The CDR3 extends over 14 amino acids. CDR1 and CDR2 from the germline V gene are GTSNPN and SVGIG (reference sequence). The chain's CDR3 is CAWSSSGLLNEQFF. In DNA form, the CDR3 reads TGTGCCTGGAGTAGTTCGGGACTTTTAAATGAGCAGTTCTTC.

This chain uses TRBV5-3 with TRBJ2-5; the D gene is possibly TRBD1 (6 bases). TRBV5-3 is placed among ORFs of uncertain function. Trimming shortened V by 0 bases and J by 5 bases, and 11 bases separated the two germline ends. The CDR3 is made up of 14 amino acids. CDR3 sequence reads: CARSLEQGDETQYF. DNA for the CDR3: TGTGCCAGAAGCTTGGAACAGGGTGACGAGACCCAGTACTTC.

The chain links TRBV20-1 to TRBJ1-1; no clear D gene. Trimming took 5 bases from V and 14 from J, leaving 9 bases between them. Per germline, CDR1 DFQATT and CDR2 SNEGSKA (reference sequence). The CDR3 covers 8 residues. CDR3 residues: CSAGGLFF. In nucleotides, the CDR3 is TGCAGTGCTGGAGGGCTCTTCTTT.

CDR3 DNA sequence: TGTGCCAGCAGCGGTTCCGGGACAGGGGGCGACGAGCAGTACTTC. Its protein product is CASSGSGTGGDEQYF. The chain recombines TRBV9 with TRBJ2-7; 12 bases agree with TRBD1. Germline assignment: CDR1 SGDLS and CDR2 YYNGEE. The J segment lost 5 bases and the V segment lost 3 bases, leaving 6 bases of the junction unmatched. The CDR3 totals 15 residues.

The chain recombines TRBV6-6 with TRBJ2-2, with 11 bases fitting TRBD2. The CDR3 totals 16 residues. Germline values: CDR1 MNHNY, CDR2 SVGAGI (reference sequence). V was pared by 2 bases and J by 4 bases, with 3 bases of the junction left unmatched. The CDR3 DNA follows: TGTGCCAGCAGTTACCCACTAGCGGGAGCCACCGGGGAGCTGTTTTTT. Translated: CASSYPLAGATGELFF.

The J gene is TRBJ1-3, the V gene TRBV30, with 8 bases that match TRBD1. This CDR3 is 14 amino acids long. Germline CDR1 reads GTSNPN; CDR2 reads SVGIG (reference sequence). The V gene end was trimmed by 2 bases and the J gene end by 2 bases; junction bases not matched to a gene: 2. In nucleotides, the CDR3 is TGTGCCTGGAGTTCGGGACAGGCTGGAAACACCATATATTTT. Translating gives CAWSSGQAGNTIYF.

V gene TRBV10-3 combines with J gene TRBJ1-1, with D possibly TRBD1 on 5 matching bases. Per the germline V gene, CDR1 is ENHRY and CDR2 is SYGVKD. The CDR3 spans 12 residues. V dropped 5 bases and J dropped 1 base, with 5 bases sitting between them. This chain's CDR3 is CAISQGNTEAFF. CDR3 in DNA: TGTGCCATCAGTCAGGGGAACACTGAAGCTTTCTTT.

This rearrangement joins TRBV5-4 to TRBJ2-2; possible D gene TRBD1, 5 bases. CDR1 SGHNT and CDR2 YYREEE come from the germline V gene (reference sequence). Trimming took off 5 bases at V and 2 bases at J, with 13 bases between the two ends. This CDR3 contains 15 residues. The chain's CDR3 is CASRGAGRNTGELFF. The CDR3, as DNA: TGTGCCAGCAGAGGGGCTGGCAGAAACACCGGGGAGCTGTTTTTT.

The V call is TRBV5-6, the J call TRBJ2-1; the D gene is possibly TRBD1 (6 bases). V was clipped by 3 bases and J by 12 bases, with 10 bases between them. This CDR3 region has 11 residues. Per the germline V gene, CDR1 is SGHDT and CDR2 is YYEEEE. The CDR3, as DNA: TGTGCCAGCAGCTCCGGGACACGGCAGTTCTTC. It encodes CASSSGTRQFF. Combining the CDR3 with reference TRBV5-6 and TRBJ2-1 gives the whole variable domain DAGVTQSPTHLIKTRGQQVTLRCSPKSGHDTVSWYQQALGQGPQFIFQYYEEEERQRGNFPDRFSGHQFPNYSSELNVNALLLGDSALYLCASSSGTRQFFGPGTRLTVL.

The chain recombines TRBV28 with TRBJ1-1; TRBD1 matches 8 bases. The germline gives CDR1 MDHEN, CDR2 SYDVKM. With 4 bases clipped from V and 11 bases from J, the junction kept 6 bases outside the gene matches. This CDR3 is 12 amino acids long. The CDR3 region is CASSSPGGFAFF. As DNA, the CDR3 is TGTGCCAGCAGTTCGCCAGGGGGCTTCGCTTTCTTT.

The chain recombines TRBV28 with TRBJ2-1; 9 nucleotides agree with TRBD2. The CDR3 has 18 residues. Germline V gives CDR1 MDHEN, CDR2 SYDVKM. Trimming at V came to 6 bases and at J to 0 bases, leaving 12 bases not matched to a gene. This CDR3 reads CASRGLAAPLSSYNEQFF. The CDR3 DNA reads TGTGCCAGCAGGGGACTAGCTGCCCCTCTTAGCTCCTACAATGAGCAGTTCTTC.

This clone was counted once. The chain recombines TRBV3-1 (or the pseudogene TRBV3-2) with TRBJ2-7, with TRBD2 matching 9 bases. CDR3 length: 16 amino acids. The germline V gene has CDR1 LGHDT and CDR2 YNNKEL (reference sequence). V trimming: 2 bases; J trimming: 7 bases; junction bases outside the gene matches: 12. The CDR3 sequence: CASSQYPGLATGEQYF. Here the CDR3 DNA reads TGTGCCAGCAGCCAATACCCGGGACTAGCAACGGGGGAGCAGTACTTC.

The table lists this clone with a count of one. The chain recombines TRBV5-1 with TRBJ1-1; TRBD1 aligns across 10 bases. Germline loops: CDR1 SGHRS, CDR2 YFSETQ. Germline trimming cut 3 bases from V and 7 bases from J; bases unmatched to any gene: 9. CDR3 length equals 15 residues. The CDR3 loop reads CASSWAGTGEGEAFF. The CDR3 coding sequence is TGCGCCAGCAGCTGGGCCGGGACAGGGGAGGGTGAAGCTTTCTTT.

This chain links TRBV9 with TRBJ2-1, with TRBD2 as a possible D gene (5 bases). Trimming took off 0 bases at V and 10 bases at J, with 17 bases between the two ends. The germline CDR1 and CDR2 sequences are SGDLS and YYNGEE. The CDR3 contains 15 residues. CDR3 DNA: TGTGCCAGCAGCGTAGCTACCCGCCTCGGGGTCGAGCAGTTCTTC. Protein sequence: CASSVATRLGVEQFF.

The V gene is TRBV6-1, the J gene TRBJ1-3; TRBD1 matches 9 bases. Germline CDR1 MNHNS, CDR2 SASEGT. Losses at the gene ends were 2 bases for V and 0 bases for J; bases not matched to a gene: 2. This CDR3 is built from 16 residues. The CDR3, as DNA: TGTGCCAGCAGTGAAAGGGACAGGGCCTCTGGAAACACCATATATTTT. It translates to CASSERDRASGNTIYF.

The CDR3 DNA is TGTGCCAGCAGCCAAGTGGGCGGGGGCCGAGAGACCCAGTACTTC. Its translation: CASSQVGGGRETQYF. The chain has TRBV4-2 and TRBJ2-5, with D perhaps matching TRBD2 (7 bases). Trimming stripped 1 base from V and 4 bases from J, with 13 bases between. Germline CDR1 is LGHNA and CDR2 is YNFKEQ. This CDR3 is built from 15 residues.

The V and J genes are TRBV9 and TRBJ1-6; 7 nucleotides match TRBD1. With 0 bases clipped from V and 4 bases from J, the junction kept 10 bases outside the gene matches. The CDR3 length is 18 residues. Germline CDR1 and CDR2: SGDLS and YYNGEE. The CDR3 reads CASSVADSGTAYNSPLHF. The CDR3 DNA sequence: TGTGCCAGCAGCGTAGCAGACTCCGGGACAGCTTATAATTCACCCCTCCACTTT. The whole variable domain, filled in from reference TRBV9 and TRBJ1-6, reads DSGVTQTPKHLITATGQRVTLRCSPRSGDLSVYWYQQSLDQGLQFLIQYYNGEERAKGNILERFSAQQFPDLHSELNLSSLELGDSALYFCASSVADSGTAYNSPLHFGNGTRLTVT.